This T cell receptor (beta chain) is drawn from a study of blood T cell repertoires in COVID-19. Under the authors' procedure: Amplifying reference gene primers gave estimates of nucleated cell counts. Using immunoSEQ multiplex PCR, the repertoire was profiled, and TCRdb retains in-frame clones only, with some absent. Clone size and V and J calls were adopted from that table, with D and trimming inferred from the DNA. The data hold approximately 31,000 clones, with 89% observed a single time. This TCR derives from a man older than 75 with acute or convalescent COVID-19. The sequencing input was peripheral blood.

Here the CDR3 DNA reads TGTGCCAGCAGCTTAAGGCAGGGCCCTCCCGGAAACACCATATATTTT. This gives the protein CASSLRQGPPGNTIYF. The V gene is TRBV11-2, the J gene TRBJ1-3, with D maybe TRBD1 (5 bases). The V gene lost 2 bases and the J gene lost 4 bases, with 15 bases spanning the gap. Germline V lookup: CDR1 SGHAT, CDR2 FQNNGV. The CDR3 contains 16 residues.